This passage covers 26 T cell receptor beta chains from one sample sequenced in a study of cytomegalovirus exposure and HLA in healthy donors. The PCR employed 60 Vbeta primers together with 13 Jbeta primers. Clones were sequenced by immunoSEQ multiplex PCR, and TCRdb holds only the in-frame ones, with some missing. The sample lists some 120,000 clones; under 90% were seen once. Source material: PBMCs. The receptor source for this set is a woman in her 40s in good health and CMV-seronegative.

The chain uses TRBV19 and TRBJ1-5, with 7 bases matching TRBD1. Per the germline V gene, CDR1 is LNHDA and CDR2 is SQIVND (reference sequence). V lost 6 bases, J lost 7 bases, and 6 bases stayed unmatched. This CDR3 is built from 13 residues. The CDR3 loop reads CASRVKGAQPQHF. The CDR3 nucleotides are TGTGCCAGTAGAGTAAAGGGGGCACAGCCCCAGCATTTT. The full variable domain, its missing parts supplied by reference TRBV19 and TRBJ1-5, is DGGITQSPKYLFRKEGQNVTLSCEQNLNHDAMYWYRQDPGQGLRLIYYSQIVNDFQKGDIAEGYSVSREKKESFPLTVTSAQKNPTAFYLCASRVKGAQPQHFGDGTRLSIL.

The chain uses TRBV19 and TRBJ2-3; D is perhaps TRBD1 (6 bases). The CDR3 is 16 residues long. V lost 10 bases and J lost 0, with 20 bases in between. CDR1 and CDR2 (germline): LNHDA, SQIVND (reference sequence). CDR3 amino acids: CATASWTVSSTDTQYF. CDR3 sequence (DNA): TGTGCCACCGCCTCTTGGACAGTTTCTAGCACAGATACGCAGTATTTT.

Comments on this clone: Other DNA sequences in the same sample also yield this CDR3. V gene TRBV4-1 combines with J gene TRBJ2-1; a weak D match, TRBD1 (5 bases). V gave up 2 bases and J gave up 4 bases, with 15 bases separating them. This CDR3 has 16 residues. In germline, CDR1 is MGHRA, CDR2 YSYEKL. The CDR3 DNA reads as TGCGCCAGCAGCCAACTGGACATAGTTTCGTACAATGAGCAGTTCTTC. Its translation is CASSQLDIVSYNEQFF.

The chain uses TRBV9 and TRBJ2-7; maybe TRBD2 (6 bases). Trimming removed 0 bases at V and 4 bases at J, with 11 bases between. CDR1 is SGDLS and CDR2 is YYNGEE in the germline V gene. The CDR3 sequence is 14 residues long. CDR3 region: CASSVGDSHYEQYF. In DNA form, the CDR3 reads TGTGCCAGCAGCGTAGGGGACTCCCATTACGAGCAGTACTTC.

This chain links TRBV18 with TRBJ2-7; possibly TRBD1 for D (6 bases). Trimming pared 3 bases from V and 6 bases from J, leaving 15 bases between. The germline gives CDR1 KGHSH, CDR2 LQKENI. The CDR3 sequence is 14 residues long. In DNA form, the CDR3 reads TGTGCCAGCTCACCCGGGACACCGAAGGTCGAGCAGTACTTC. Amino acid sequence: CASSPGTPKVEQYF.

Only one count was recorded for this clone. The chain's CDR3 is CASSLSYAGGPYNEQFF. The CDR3 nucleotides are TGTGCCAGCAGCTTATCTTATGCGGGAGGGCCCTACAATGAGCAGTTCTTC. The V call is TRBV7-9, the J call TRBJ2-1; 9 positions agree with TRBD2. V lost 2 bases, J lost 2 bases, and 7 bases stayed unmatched. The CDR3 is 17 amino acids. Germline V gene data show CDR1 as SEHNR and CDR2 as FQNEAQ (reference sequence).

The chain has TRBV5-4 and TRBJ2-7, with TRBD2 matching 7 bases. The CDR3 is 15 amino acids. CDR1 and CDR2 (germline): SGHNT, YYREEE (reference sequence). V lost 4 bases to trimming and J lost 5 bases; unmatched junction nucleotides: 12. CDR3 in DNA: TGTGCCAGCAGCACGGGGGGACCACTAGCTGACGAGCAGTACTTC. As protein: CASSTGGPLADEQYF.

CDR3 in DNA: TGTGCCAGTAGTATTTCGAGAGGGCCTATGTACGAGCAGTACTTC. This translates into CASSISRGPMYEQYF. This rearrangement joins TRBV19 to TRBJ2-7, with D maybe TRBD2 (5 bases). CDR1 LNHDA and CDR2 SQIVND come from the germline V gene (reference sequence). The CDR3 length is 15 residues. V was pared by 3 bases and J by 4 bases, with 16 bases between. Looking up the rest from reference TRBV19 and TRBJ2-7 gives the full variable domain: DGGITQSPKYLFRKEGQNVTLSCEQNLNHDAMYWYRQDPGQGLRLIYYSQIVNDFQKGDIAEGYSVSREKKESFPLTVTSAQKNPTAFYLCASSISRGPMYEQYFGPGTRLTVT.

This clone was picked up one time. The V call is TRBV5-1, the J call TRBJ2-1; 12 positions agree with TRBD2. Germline lookup yields CDR1 SGHRS and CDR2 YFSETQ. The CDR3 totals 16 residues. V shed 2 bases and J 4 bases; nucleotides not matched to a gene: 4. The CDR3 reads CASSFLAGGGYNEQFF. The CDR3 DNA reads TGCGCCAGCAGCTTCCTAGCGGGAGGGGGTTACAATGAGCAGTTCTTC. The whole variable domain, remainder taken from reference TRBV5-1 and TRBJ2-1, is KAGVTQTPRYLIKTRGQQVTLSCSPISGHRSVSWYQQTPGQGLQFLFEYFSETQRNKGNFPGRFSGRQFSNSRSEMNVSTLELGDSALYLCASSFLAGGGYNEQFFGPGTRLTVL.

This clone was detected a few times. This chain links TRBV6-6 with TRBJ2-6; D uncertain. Trimming pared 2 bases from V and 2 bases from J, leaving 7 bases between. Germline V lookup: CDR1 MNHNY, CDR2 SVGAGI (reference sequence). This CDR3 region has 15 residues. The CDR3, as DNA: TGTGCCAGCAGTTACCCCCTTGCTGGGGCCAACGTCCTGACTTTC. It yields the protein CASSYPLAGANVLTF.

The rearrangement links TRBV6-6 to TRBJ2-7, with 8 bases matching TRBD1. The CDR3 loop spans 14 amino acids. From germline, CDR1 is MNHNY and CDR2 SVGAGI (reference sequence). V gave up 3 bases and J gave up 3 bases; unmatched junction bases: 4. This CDR3 is CASSYLQGGYEQYF. Written as DNA, the CDR3 is TGTGCCAGCAGTTATCTACAGGGGGGCTACGAGCAGTACTTC.

The J gene is TRBJ1-1, the V gene TRBV28; D may be TRBD1 (6 bases). Trimming stripped 7 bases from V and 6 bases from J, with 15 bases between. The CDR3 spans 13 residues. Germline V gene sequence: CDR1 MDHEN, CDR2 SYDVKM. CDR3 coding DNA: TGTGCCAGCACCCCCTACAGGGATTCTGAAGCTTTCTTT. This encodes CASTPYRDSEAFF.

This clone was detected only once. This chain joins TRBV9 and TRBJ2-3; 14 positions match TRBD2. CDR3 length: 16 residues. V was pared by 3 bases and J by 1 base, with 1 base of the junction left unmatched. Germline values: CDR1 SGDLS, CDR2 YYNGEE. CDR3 amino acids: CASSAGLAGGTDTQYF. CDR3 in DNA: TGTGCCAGCAGCGCGGGACTAGCGGGGGGCACAGATACGCAGTATTTT.

The chain carries TRBV10-2 and TRBJ2-4; TRBD2 aligns across 10 bases. With 3 bases clipped from V and 8 bases from J, the junction kept 16 bases outside the gene matches. The CDR3 totals 18 residues. CDR1 and CDR2 from the germline V gene are WSHSY and SAAADI. This CDR3 is CASSEFALAGAPGDIQYF. For the CDR3, the DNA is TGCGCCAGCAGTGAATTCGCCCTAGCGGGGGCCCCTGGGGACATTCAGTACTTC.

About this clone itself: Distinct nucleotide sequences in the sample also encode this CDR3. CDR3 protein: CASSPGTSGYEQYF. In nucleotides, the CDR3 is TGTGCCAGCTCACCAGGGACTAGCGGCTACGAGCAGTACTTC. This chain links TRBV18 with TRBJ2-7, with 11 bases that match TRBD2. Per the germline V gene, CDR1 is KGHSH and CDR2 is LQKENI. The CDR3 contains 14 residues. V trimming: 2 bases; J trimming: 3 bases; junction bases outside the gene matches: 0.

This rearrangement joins TRBV18 to TRBJ1-4; 8 positions agree with TRBD1. Per germline, CDR1 KGHSH and CDR2 LQKENI. V shed 2 bases, J shed 3 bases, and the junction held 5 bases outside the gene matches. The CDR3 consists of 16 residues. The CDR3 bases are TGTGCCAGCTCACCATCCCCGGGACAGGCTAATGAAAAACTGTTTTTT. Amino acids: CASSPSPGQANEKLFF. Full variable domain (missing parts from reference TRBV18 and TRBJ1-4): NAGVMQNPRHLVRRRGQEARLRCSPMKGHSHVYWYRQLPEEGLKFMVYLQKENIIDESGMPKERFSAEFPKEGPSILRIQQVVRGDSAAYFCASSPSPGQANEKLFFGSGTQLSVL.

The chain carries TRBV4-3 and TRBJ1-1; D gene uncertain. The CDR3 has 14 residues. Germline V gives CDR1 LGHNA, CDR2 YSLEER. The germline V and J ends were trimmed by 2 bases and 1 base, with 8 bases remaining between them. The CDR3 bases are TGCGCCAGCAGCCAACTTACCGGGAACACTGAAGCTTTCTTT. It is translated as CASSQLTGNTEAFF.

This CDR3 is CAAGPGGGWTGELFF. The CDR3 DNA reads TGTGCCGCCGGGCCTGGCGGAGGGTGGACCGGGGAGCTGTTTTTT. The chain uses TRBV15 and TRBJ2-2; tentatively, D is TRBD2 (6 bases). V lost 11 bases to trimming and J lost 5 bases, with 21 bases between them. The germline V gene has CDR1 LNHNV and CDR2 YYDKDF (reference sequence). This CDR3 region has 15 residues.

This clone showed up just a few times. The chain links TRBV12-5 to TRBJ2-3; 10 nucleotides align to TRBD1. The CDR3 runs to 16 residues. With 4 bases clipped from V and 5 bases from J, the junction kept 9 bases outside the gene matches. Germline V gene sequence: CDR1 LGHNT, CDR2 FRNRAP. The DNA of the CDR3 is TGTGCTAGTGGTTCTCGGACAGGGGGAGTAGTAGATACGCAGTATTTT. Protein product: CASGSRTGGVVDTQYF.

This chain joins TRBV12-5 and TRBJ2-7; TRBD1 matches at 8 bases. Germline V gives CDR1 LGHNT, CDR2 FRNRAP. Trimming took 1 base from V and 2 from J; bases not matched to a gene: 4. The CDR3 runs to 15 residues. CDR3 coding DNA: TGTGCTAGTGGTTTGGGACAGGGGTTCACCTACGAGCAGTACTTC. Its protein product is CASGLGQGFTYEQYF.

This chain links TRBV5-1 with TRBJ2-5, with a tentative D call TRBD2 (5 bases). The CDR3 runs to 13 residues. V lost 0 bases and J lost 11, with 14 bases in between. The germline V gene has CDR1 SGHRS and CDR2 YFSETQ. Here the CDR3 reads CASSLALGWEQYF. The CDR3 DNA is TGCGCCAGCAGCTTGGCCTTGGGTTGGGAGCAGTACTTC.

The chain is built from TRBV10-2 and TRBJ2-7; possibly TRBD2 for D (5 bases). Germline values: CDR1 WSHSY, CDR2 SAAADI. V was shortened by 0 bases and J by 6 bases, with 21 bases between the two germline ends. This CDR3 has 17 amino acids. The CDR3 loop reads CASSESGVVTSGLEQYF. The CDR3 DNA reads as TGCGCCAGCAGTGAGTCTGGTGTGGTAACTAGTGGGCTCGAGCAGTACTTC.

This clone was observed a single time. V is TRBV10-1 and J is TRBJ2-5; 11 bases align to TRBD1. In germline, CDR1 is WNHNN, CDR2 SYGVQD (reference sequence). Unmatched junction bases numbered 8, after V lost 9 bases and J lost 5 bases. This CDR3 is built from 14 residues. This CDR3 reads CASSRDRGDETQYF. DNA of the CDR3: TGCGCCAGTAGCCGGGACAGGGGGGATGAGACCCAGTACTTC.

The rearrangement uses TRBV9 and TRBJ2-5; 12 bases match TRBD2. This CDR3 contains 17 residues. Germline CDR1 and CDR2: SGDLS and YYNGEE. The J segment lost 5 bases and the V segment lost 0 bases, leaving 8 bases of the junction unmatched. DNA of the CDR3: TGTGCCAGCAGCGTAGCGTCTAGCGGGGGGGCCCTGGAGACCCAGTACTTC. Residues: CASSVASSGGALETQYF.

This clone showed up just a few times. The chain links TRBV6-1 to TRBJ2-3; TRBD1 matches at 7 bases. Germline values: CDR1 MNHNS, CDR2 SASEGT. The CDR3 contains 15 residues. V lost 4 bases to trimming and J lost 7 bases; unmatched junction nucleotides: 11. CDR3 amino acids: CASSGGGQVFHTQYF. In DNA, the CDR3 is TGTGCCAGCAGTGGCGGAGGACAGGTTTTTCATACGCAGTATTTT.

The chain couples TRBV2 to TRBJ1-5; D is ambiguous. CDR3 length: 14 residues. Germline V lookup: CDR1 SNHLY, CDR2 FYNNEI. The ends were cut back, 2 bases at V and 4 bases at J, with 9 bases in the middle. The CDR3, as DNA: TGTGCCAGCAGTGAAAGAGGAGGGAATCAGCCCCAGCATTTT. It yields the protein CASSERGGNQPQHF.